This T cell receptor beta chain is drawn from a study of response to subunit inactivated influenza vaccine. From the RT-PCR reads, TCRdb called clonotypes with MiXCR, one entry per CDR3 protein. This sample has some 850,000 distinct CDR3 sequences, with about 18% found just once. This CDR3 spans 15 amino acids. Germline CDR1 reads SGHRS; CDR2 reads YFSETQ. Unmatched junction bases numbered 12, after V lost 4 bases and J lost 11 bases. Points on this clonotype: Its antigen is unknown.

Study-wide results and caveats: The authors put forward the suggestion that each seasonal influenza vaccination may bring in only a limited number of new T cells.

This chain uses TRBV5-1 with TRBJ1-6; 7 nucleotides align to TRBD1. This sample comprised PBMCs from blood, obtained roughly 5 days after vaccination. The clonotype originates from a man aged 45-65 years who received an inactivated influenza vaccine. CDR3 protein: CASSMGDRDGPPLHF. The CDR3 DNA sequence: TGCGCCAGCAGCATGGGAGACAGGGACGGGCCACCCCTCCACTTT.